The present T cell receptor (beta chain) was sequenced within a study of TIL therapy for anti-PD-1-resistant metastatic lung cancer (dated by TCRdb to 2020 to 2022). With regard to the full study: Tumors were harvested prior to any PD-1/PD-L1 blockade, after which nivolumab was administered to patients, and lymphodepletion, expanded TIL infusion and IL-2 were given to patients who progressed. Enrolled patients had a median age of around 51 years (range about 38-85) and a median tumor PD-L1 proportion score of over 5.5%. The cohort was composed predominantly of lung adenocarcinoma, with a few EGFR-mutant and two ALK-rearranged tumors included, and half of patients were identified as current or former smokers. Across the cohort, whole-exome sequencing showed a median non-synonymous tumor mutation burden of around 1.4 mutations per megabase. Clonotypes were tracked across tumor, expanded TIL product and serial blood samples by T cell receptor beta sequencing of tumor and peripheral blood. The investigation overall reported the following: The study protocol defined all tumor marker inferences as exploratory. Clonotypes from the infused TIL partially replaced the baseline peripheral repertoire and then declined over months, and persistence showed no apparent association with response. Generalizability was limited because the cohort was highly selected, with more treatment-naive, never-smoker and oncogene-addicted patients included than is typical.

Taken from cysteine to phenylalanine, the CDR3 has 13 residues. The DNA shown is the 39-base CDR3, in frame from base 1. V is pared back by 3 bases and J by 1 base, with 7 bases lying between the germline termini. The germline V gene sets CDR1 to KGHSH and CDR2 to LQKENI. Concerning this clone itself: Its antigen is currently not known. Base qualities are not at hand, and no much larger clone is one base apart.

The sample's time point label, in plain terms: pre-treatment sample, taken before nivolumab and TIL therapy. Between October 2017 and 2020, a dual-center phase I trial enrolled adults who had stage 4 NSCLC. Samples came from a single-arm, open-label phase I trial of tumor-infiltrating lymphocyte therapy with nivolumab in advanced non-small cell lung cancer. Blood mononuclear cells were isolated from EDTA tubes by Ficoll gradient and were snap-frozen as pellets, and DNA was extracted with a Qiagen mini-prep kit. Using bias-controlled multiplex PCR with the immunoSEQ v3 hsTCRB kit, the TCR beta CDR3 regions were amplified from genomic DNA. The TCR libraries were sequenced on an Illumina NextSeq 500 to 1.5 million to 2.5 million read pairs for survey level or 5-6 million read pairs for deep level. The original methods were these. The immunoSEQ Analyzer software assigned V, D and J genes, filtered out non-productive sequences, and reported clonality. Repertoires were compared by productive Simpson clonality and by the Morisita overlap index of productive TRB rearrangements between infused TIL and blood. The absolute count of a clonotype in blood was estimated by multiplying the lymphocyte count by the CD3+ fraction and by the productive frequency of the clone. TCRdb's version of the immuneACCESS table is confined to in-frame rearrangements and falls short of the full clone set. An unresolved V gene accounts for under half of the shortfall where checked; the remainder is of unknown origin. Clone size and the V and J calls come from that table; the DNA yielded D and trimming. Across this sample there are 15,000 to 20,000 clones, with about 83% seen only once. The ten largest clones capture about 2% of the sample.

The origin of this receptor is a person aged 25-79 years with non-small cell lung cancer. Sequenced material: blood, taken at baseline. This receptor chain uses TRBV18 and TRBJ2-7; the D segment cannot be called with confidence. The CDR3 loop reads CASSPLGSYEQYF. The DNA reads TGTGCCAGCTCACCGTTAGGGTCCTACGAGCAGTACTTC.